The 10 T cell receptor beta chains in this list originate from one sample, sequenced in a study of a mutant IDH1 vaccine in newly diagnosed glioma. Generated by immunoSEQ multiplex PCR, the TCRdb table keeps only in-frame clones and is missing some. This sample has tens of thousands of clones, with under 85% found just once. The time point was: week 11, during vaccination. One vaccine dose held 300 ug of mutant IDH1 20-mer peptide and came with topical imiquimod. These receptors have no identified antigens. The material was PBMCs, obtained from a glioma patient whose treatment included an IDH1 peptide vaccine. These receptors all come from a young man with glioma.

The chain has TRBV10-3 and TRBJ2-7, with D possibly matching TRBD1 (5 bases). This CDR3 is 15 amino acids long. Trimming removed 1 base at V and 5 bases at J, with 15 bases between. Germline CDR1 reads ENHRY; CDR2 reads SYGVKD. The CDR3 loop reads CAISEFGQGHHEQYF. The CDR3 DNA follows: TGTGCCATCAGTGAGTTTGGGCAGGGCCACCACGAGCAGTACTTC.

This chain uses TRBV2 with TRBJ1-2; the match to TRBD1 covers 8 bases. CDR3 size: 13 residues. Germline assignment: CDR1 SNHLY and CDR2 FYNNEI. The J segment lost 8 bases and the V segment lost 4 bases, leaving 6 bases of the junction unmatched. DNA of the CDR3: TGTGCCAGCAGTGGGACAGGGTATTCCGGCTACACCTTC. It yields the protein CASSGTGYSGYTF.

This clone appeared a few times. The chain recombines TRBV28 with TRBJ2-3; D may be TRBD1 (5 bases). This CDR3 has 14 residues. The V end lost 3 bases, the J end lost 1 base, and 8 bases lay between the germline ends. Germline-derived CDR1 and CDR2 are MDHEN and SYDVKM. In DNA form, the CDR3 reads TGTGCCAGCAGTTTCCTACAGGGCACAGATACGCAGTATTTT. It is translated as CASSFLQGTDTQYF.

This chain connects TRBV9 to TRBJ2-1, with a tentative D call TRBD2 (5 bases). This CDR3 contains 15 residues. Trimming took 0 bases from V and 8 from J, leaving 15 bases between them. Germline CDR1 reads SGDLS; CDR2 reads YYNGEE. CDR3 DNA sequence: TGTGCCAGCAGCGTAGCTACCCGGGGTAAGGATGAGCAGTTCTTC. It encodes CASSVATRGKDEQFF.

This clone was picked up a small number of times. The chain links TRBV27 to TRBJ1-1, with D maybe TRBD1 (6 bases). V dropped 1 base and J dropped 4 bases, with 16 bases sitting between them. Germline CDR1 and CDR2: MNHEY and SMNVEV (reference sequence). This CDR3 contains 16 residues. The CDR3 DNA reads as TGTGCCAGCAGTTTATACTCCCGGGGGCGCAGCACTGAAGCTTTCTTT. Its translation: CASSLYSRGRSTEAFF.

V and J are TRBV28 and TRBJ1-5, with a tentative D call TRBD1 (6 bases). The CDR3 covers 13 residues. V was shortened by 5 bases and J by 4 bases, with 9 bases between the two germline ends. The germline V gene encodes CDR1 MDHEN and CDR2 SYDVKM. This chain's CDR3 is CASSRTVNQPQHF. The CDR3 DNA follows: TGTGCCAGCAGTAGGACAGTTAATCAGCCCCAGCATTTT.

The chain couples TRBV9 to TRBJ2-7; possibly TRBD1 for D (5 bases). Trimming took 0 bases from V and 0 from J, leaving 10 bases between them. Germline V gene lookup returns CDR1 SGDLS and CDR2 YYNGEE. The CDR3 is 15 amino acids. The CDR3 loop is CASSVGRATSYEQYF. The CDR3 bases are TGTGCCAGCAGCGTAGGCAGGGCCACCTCCTACGAGCAGTACTTC.

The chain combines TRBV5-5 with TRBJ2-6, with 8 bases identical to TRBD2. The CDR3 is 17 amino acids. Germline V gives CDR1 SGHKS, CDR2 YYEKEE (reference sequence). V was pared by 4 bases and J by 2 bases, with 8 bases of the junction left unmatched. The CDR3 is CASSPGTGGTGANVLTF. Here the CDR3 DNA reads TGTGCCAGCAGCCCGGGTACGGGAGGGACTGGGGCCAACGTCCTGACTTTC.

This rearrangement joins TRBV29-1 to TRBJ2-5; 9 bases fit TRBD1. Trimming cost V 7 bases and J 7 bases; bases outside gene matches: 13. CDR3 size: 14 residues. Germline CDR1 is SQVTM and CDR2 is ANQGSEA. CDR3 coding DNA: TGCAGCGCCGGGACAGGGAGTCTAGAGGGGACCCAGTACTTC. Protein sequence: CSAGTGSLEGTQYF.

CDR3 DNA: TGCGCCAGCAGCTGGGGGACAGCCACCACTGAAGCTTTCTTT. The encoded protein is CASSWGTATTEAFF. This sequence joins TRBV5-1 and TRBJ1-1; 7 bases agree with TRBD1. CDR3 length: 14 amino acids. With 3 bases clipped from V and 4 bases from J, the junction kept 6 bases outside the gene matches. Germline V lookup: CDR1 SGHRS, CDR2 YFSETQ.